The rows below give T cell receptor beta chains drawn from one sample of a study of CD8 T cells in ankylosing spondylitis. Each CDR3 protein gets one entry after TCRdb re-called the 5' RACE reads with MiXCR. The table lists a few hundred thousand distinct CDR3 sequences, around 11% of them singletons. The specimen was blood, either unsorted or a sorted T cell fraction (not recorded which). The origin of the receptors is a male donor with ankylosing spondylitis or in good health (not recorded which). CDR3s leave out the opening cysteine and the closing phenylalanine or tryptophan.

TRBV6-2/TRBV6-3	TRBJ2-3	ASSYIPGTGSTDTQY
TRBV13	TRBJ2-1	ASFPRGFESNEQF
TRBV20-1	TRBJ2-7	SAREFSGLSYEQY
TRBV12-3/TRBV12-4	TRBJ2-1	ASSGGLAAEQF
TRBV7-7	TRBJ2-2	ASSRSGEAAGELF
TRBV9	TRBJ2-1	ASSVATTVGHEQF
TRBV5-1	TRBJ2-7	ASSLFTSGGVTSYEQY
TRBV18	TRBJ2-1	ASSPLSGSSYNEQF
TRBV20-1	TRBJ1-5	SARSQWGNQPQH
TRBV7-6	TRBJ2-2	ASSPHRAAYTGELF
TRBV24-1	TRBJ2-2	ATSDGAGTFTNTGELF
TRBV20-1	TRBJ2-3	SAPPEGGSTDTQY
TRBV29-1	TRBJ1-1	SVEDLAPESNTEAF
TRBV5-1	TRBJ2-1	ASSLSGSYNEQF
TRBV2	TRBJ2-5	ASSRTGEETQY
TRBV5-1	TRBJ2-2	ASMLQGGFTGELF
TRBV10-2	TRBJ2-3	ASSELRQRQY
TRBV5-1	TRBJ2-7	ASSLTGSVSYEQY
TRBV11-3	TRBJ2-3	ASSFRRKETYTQY
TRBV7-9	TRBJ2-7	ASSPTGEVYEQY
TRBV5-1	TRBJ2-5	ASSLSETGFGETQY
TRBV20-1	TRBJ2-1	SARGRGTYNEQF
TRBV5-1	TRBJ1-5	ASSLGTGGQPQH
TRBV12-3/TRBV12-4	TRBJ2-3	AARAASTDTQY
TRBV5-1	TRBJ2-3	ASSFKRGVDTQY